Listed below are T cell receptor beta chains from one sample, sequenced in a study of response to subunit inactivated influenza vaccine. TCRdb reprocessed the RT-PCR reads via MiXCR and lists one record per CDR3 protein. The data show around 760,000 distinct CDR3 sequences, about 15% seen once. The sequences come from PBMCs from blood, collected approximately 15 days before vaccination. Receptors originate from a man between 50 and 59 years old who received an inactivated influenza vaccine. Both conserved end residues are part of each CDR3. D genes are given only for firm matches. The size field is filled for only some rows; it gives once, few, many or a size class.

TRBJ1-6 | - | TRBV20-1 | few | CSARRNSKVGVSPLHF | TGCAGTGCTAGAAGGAATTCGAAGGTGGGGGTTTCACCCCTCCACTTT
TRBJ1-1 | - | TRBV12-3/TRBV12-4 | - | CASSLNGLEAFF | TGTGCCAGCAGTTTAAACGGGCTGGAAGCTTTCTTT
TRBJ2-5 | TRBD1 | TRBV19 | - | CASSRQGRTEETQYF | TGTGCCAGTAGTAGACAGGGTCGGACTGAAGAGACCCAGTACTTC
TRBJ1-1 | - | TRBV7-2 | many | CASSWGGLNTEAFF | TGTGCCAGCAGCTGGGGCGGCCTGAACACTGAAGCTTTCTTT
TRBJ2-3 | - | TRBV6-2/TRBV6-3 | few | CASSYSDGAQYF | TGTGCCAGCAGTTACTCCGATGGCGCGCAGTATTTT
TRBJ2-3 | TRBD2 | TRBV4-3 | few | CASSQSSAGGYPTDTQYF | TGCGCCAGCAGCCAAAGCTCAGCGGGGGGTTACCCCACAGATACGCAGTATTTT
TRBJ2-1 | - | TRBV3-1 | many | CASSPWGSSYNEQFF | TGTGCCAGCAGCCCCTGGGGGAGCTCCTACAATGAGCAGTTCTTC
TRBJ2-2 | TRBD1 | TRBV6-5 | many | CASSYSSTTGGAGELFF | TGTGCCAGCAGTTACTCCTCGACCACAGGGGGCGCCGGGGAGCTGTTTTTT
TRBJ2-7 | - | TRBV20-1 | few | CSARNINPYEQYF | TGCAGTGCTAGGAATATAAACCCCTACGAGCAGTACTTC
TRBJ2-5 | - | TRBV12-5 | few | CASGLSIETQYF | TGTGCTAGTGGTTTGTCCATAGAGACCCAGTACTTC
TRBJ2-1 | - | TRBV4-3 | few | CASSQERNRPEQFF | TGCGCCAGCAGCCAAGAACGAAACCGGCCTGAGCAGTTCTTC
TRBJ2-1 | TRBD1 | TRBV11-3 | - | CASSPTGGVNEQFF | TGTGCCAGCAGCCCGACAGGGGGGGTCAATGAGCAGTTCTTC
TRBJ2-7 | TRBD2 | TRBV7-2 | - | CASSLGTSGRSSYEQYF | TGTGCCAGCAGCTTAGGGACTAGCGGGAGGAGCTCCTACGAGCAGTACTTC
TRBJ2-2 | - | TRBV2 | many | CASSVTVNTGELFF | TGTGCCAGCAGTGTTACTGTGAACACCGGGGAGCTGTTTTTT